This is a list of T cell receptor beta chains from one sample in a study of CD4+ T cells in melanoma. Only in-frame clones appear in the TCRdb table, and some are missing; sequencing was by immunoSEQ multiplex PCR. In the table there are over 100,000 clones, 80% to 95% of which are singletons. Source material: peripheral blood. These receptor sequences come from a human donor with melanoma. Each CDR3 is given with its conserved first and last residue. A D gene is named only where the DNA matches it firmly. Rows give clone size only sometimes, using once, few, many, or a class for an expanded clone.

NA	14	TRBV5-6	NA	TRBJ2-2	TGTGCCAGCAGCTTGGCCGGGGTCACCGGGGAGCTGTTTTTT	CASSLAGVTGELFF
once	15	TRBV11-3	TRBD2	TRBJ2-1	TGTGCCAGCAGCTTAAGGGCGGGGGGGCAAGCTAAGCAGTTCTTC	CASSLRAGGQAKQFF
NA	16	TRBV4-1	TRBD2	TRBJ2-5	TGCGCCAGCAGCCAGGGGACTAGCGGGATTGGGGAGACCCAGTACTTC	CASSQGTSGIGETQYF
NA	14	TRBV28	TRBD1	TRBJ1-2	TGTGCCAGCAGTTTCACAGGGGAAAGATATGGCTACACCTTC	CASSFTGERYGYTF
once	15	TRBV28	NA	TRBJ2-7	TGTGCCAGCAGTTTATTGCCTCAGGGGGGGGACGAGCAGTACTTC	CASSLLPQGGDEQYF
NA	13	TRBV19	NA	TRBJ2-6	TGTGCCAGTAGGGGCTCTGGGGCCAACGTCCTGACTTTC	CASRGSGANVLTF
NA	15	TRBV19	TRBD2	TRBJ2-1	TGTGCCAGTAGACTAGCGGGAGGGATTGGTAATGAGCAGTTCTTC	CASRLAGGIGNEQFF
NA	14	TRBV27	NA	TRBJ2-1	TGTGCCAGCAGTTTCCAGGGGGGTTGGCAGGAGCAGTTCTTC	CASSFQGGWQEQFF
NA	14	TRBV11-2	NA	TRBJ1-2	TGTGCCAGCAGCTTAGACCCGGGAAACTATGGCTACACCTTC	CASSLDPGNYGYTF
once	16	TRBV15	NA	TRBJ2-7	TGTGCCACCAGCAGAGCTGGAAGACAGACACATTACGAGCAGTACTTC	CATSRAGRQTHYEQYF
NA	17	TRBV5-6	TRBD2	TRBJ2-4	TGTGCCAGCAGCTTGGTAGGAGCGGGGGTAGCCAAAAACATTCAGTACTTC	CASSLVGAGVAKNIQYF
medium-sized	15	TRBV2	TRBD1	TRBJ1-2	TGTGCCAGCAGCCCGTGGGGACAGGGGAACTATGGCTACACCTTC	CASSPWGQGNYGYTF
NA	15	TRBV5-4	TRBD1	TRBJ2-4	TGTGCCAGCAGCGGCGGGACAGGTCTAAAAAACATTCAGTACTTC	CASSGGTGLKNIQYF
NA	14	TRBV28	TRBD1	TRBJ2-7	TGTGCCAGCAGCCGAATGACAGGGGGCTACGAGCAGTACTTC	CASSRMTGGYEQYF
NA	16	TRBV19	TRBD2	TRBJ2-7	TGTGCCAGTAGTACCCAGACTAGCGGGGGAACCTACGAGCAGTACTTC	CASSTQTSGGTYEQYF
once	14	TRBV5-5	NA	TRBJ2-7	TGTGCCAGCAGCCTCCTGATCCAGGCCTACGAGCAGTACTTC	CASSLLIQAYEQYF
NA	13	TRBV7-2	NA	TRBJ1-1	TGTGCCAGCAGCTTAGCGGGGCAGAATGAAGCTTTCTTT	CASSLAGQNEAFF
NA	15	TRBV15	NA	TRBJ2-7	TGTGCCACCAGCAGAGCGCGGCAGGGTCTCTACGAGCAGTACTTC	CATSRARQGLYEQYF
NA	17	TRBV19	TRBD2	TRBJ2-3	TGTGCCAGTAGTCCGGGACTAGCGGGAGGAATGGCAGATACGCAGTATTTT	CASSPGLAGGMADTQYF
NA	17	TRBV27	NA	TRBJ2-5	TGTGCCAGCAGTAATGACAGCCCCATCGGGGGCCAAGAGACCCAGTACTTC	CASSNDSPIGGQETQYF
NA	14	TRBV7-9	NA	TRBJ2-3	TGTGCCAGCAGGGGCTTGCGGGCCACAGATACGCAGTATTTT	CASRGLRATDTQYF
NA	14	TRBV19	NA	TRBJ1-4	TGTGCCAGTAGTACGCCAGGCAGCCAGGAAAAACTGTTTTTT	CASSTPGSQEKLFF
NA	20	TRBV23-1	TRBD2	TRBJ2-7	TGCGCCAGCAGTCTAACCGGGACAGGTAGGACTAGCGGGAGGCCCTACGAGCAGTACTTC	CASSLTGTGRTSGRPYEQYF
once	15	TRBV4-3	NA	TRBJ2-5	TGCGCCAGCAGCCAAGTCACAGGGTACCAAGAGACCCAGTACTTC	CASSQVTGYQETQYF